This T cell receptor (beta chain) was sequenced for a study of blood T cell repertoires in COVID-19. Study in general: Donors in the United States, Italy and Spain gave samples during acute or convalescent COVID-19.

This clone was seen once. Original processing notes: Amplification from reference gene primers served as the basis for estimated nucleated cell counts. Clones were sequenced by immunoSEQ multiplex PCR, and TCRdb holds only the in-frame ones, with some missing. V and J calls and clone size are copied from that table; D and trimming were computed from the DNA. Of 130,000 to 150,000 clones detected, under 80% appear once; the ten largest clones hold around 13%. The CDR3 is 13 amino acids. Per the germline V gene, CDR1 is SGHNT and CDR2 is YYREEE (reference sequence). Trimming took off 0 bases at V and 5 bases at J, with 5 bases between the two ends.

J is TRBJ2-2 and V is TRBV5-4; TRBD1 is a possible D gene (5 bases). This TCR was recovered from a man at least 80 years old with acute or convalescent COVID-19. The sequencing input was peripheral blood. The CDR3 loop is CASSLAGTGELFF. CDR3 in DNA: TGTGCCAGCAGCTTGGCAGGGACCGGGGAGCTGTTTTTT.